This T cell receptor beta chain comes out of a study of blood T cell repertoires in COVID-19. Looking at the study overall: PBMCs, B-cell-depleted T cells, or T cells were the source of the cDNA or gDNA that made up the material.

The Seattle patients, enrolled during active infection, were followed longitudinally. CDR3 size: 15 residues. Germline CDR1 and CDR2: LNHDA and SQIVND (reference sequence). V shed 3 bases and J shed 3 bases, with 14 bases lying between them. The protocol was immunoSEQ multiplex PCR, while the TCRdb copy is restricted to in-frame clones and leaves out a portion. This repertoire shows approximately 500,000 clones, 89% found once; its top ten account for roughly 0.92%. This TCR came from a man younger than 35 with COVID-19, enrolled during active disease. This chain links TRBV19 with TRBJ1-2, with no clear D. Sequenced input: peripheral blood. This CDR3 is CASSIDRNSHYGYTF. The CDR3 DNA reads TGTGCCAGTAGTATTGATCGGAACAGCCACTATGGCTACACCTTC.